Presented here are 8 T cell receptor beta chains from one specimen sequenced in a study of T cell changes during pregnancy in multiple sclerosis. Generated by immunoSEQ multiplex PCR, the TCRdb table keeps only in-frame clones and is missing some. The sample carries around 95,000 clones, 92% recorded once. Sequenced material: peripheral blood, taken after pregnancy. The receptor set was obtained from a female donor in good health, enrolled as a control in a pregnancy study.

The rearrangement links TRBV19 to TRBJ2-1, with 8 bases that match TRBD1. The trim removed 3 bases at V and 9 bases at J, leaving 10 bases unmatched. The CDR3 covers 15 residues. The germline CDR1 and CDR2 sequences are LNHDA and SQIVND (reference sequence). The CDR3 sequence: CASSMMGQVTTEQFF. In DNA, the CDR3 is TGTGCCAGTAGTATGATGGGACAGGTGACCACTGAGCAGTTCTTC.

The V gene is TRBV7-2, the J gene TRBJ2-5; D is possibly TRBD1 (5 bases). Germline lookup yields CDR1 SGHTA and CDR2 FQGNSA. The V end lost 1 base, the J end lost 5 bases, and 8 bases lay between the germline ends. This CDR3 contains 13 residues. DNA of the CDR3: TGTGCCAGCAGCTTAGTCAGGGTCGAGACCCAGTACTTC. Its protein is CASSLVRVETQYF.

The J gene is TRBJ2-5, the V gene TRBV5-5; 8 nucleotides agree with TRBD2. The V gene end was trimmed by 0 bases and the J gene end by 9 bases; junction bases not matched to a gene: 22. CDR3 length equals 19 residues. Per germline, CDR1 SGHKS and CDR2 YYEKEE (reference sequence). The CDR3 loop is CASSLAIRGGELRLVPQYF. The CDR3 bases are TGTGCCAGCAGCTTGGCGATTCGGGGGGGTGAACTTAGGCTTGTACCCCAGTACTTC.

This chain uses TRBV4-2 with TRBJ1-2; 10 bases are a match to TRBD1. The V gene's germline CDR1 is LGHNA and CDR2 YNFKEQ. The CDR3 totals 18 residues. The trim removed 2 bases at V and 2 bases at J, leaving 11 bases unmatched. CDR3 loop: CASSQNRDRGKINYGYTF. The CDR3 DNA reads TGTGCCAGCAGCCAAAACCGGGACAGGGGAAAGATAAACTATGGCTACACCTTC.

The chain recombines TRBV12-5 with TRBJ1-2, with D possibly being TRBD1 (6 bases). CDR1 is LGHNT, CDR2 FRNRAP, per germline. CDR3 length: 13 amino acids. With 6 bases removed from V and 7 bases from J, the gap between germline ends came to 15 bases. Here the CDR3 DNA reads TGTGCTAGTGGCGCTCAGGGGTTGTTTGGCTACACCTTC. Protein sequence: CASGAQGLFGYTF.

The count of this clone is one. The chain employs TRBV6-1 and TRBJ1-4; 9 nucleotides line up with TRBD1. Germline CDR1 and CDR2: MNHNS and SASEGT. J gave up 6 bases and V 2 bases, and 4 bases lay outside the gene matches. This CDR3 comprises 15 residues. CDR3 coding DNA: TGTGCCAGCAGTGAAAAAAGGACAGGGGATGAAAAACTGTTTTTT. It yields the protein CASSEKRTGDEKLFF.

V and J are TRBV6-5 and TRBJ2-7; D possibly corresponds to TRBD1 (6 bases). The CDR3 extends over 13 amino acids. Trimming removed 3 bases from V and 3 bases from J, with 9 bases in between. Germline V gene data show CDR1 as MNHEY and CDR2 as SVGAGI. The CDR3 nucleotides read TGTGCCAGCAGTTATTCCAGGGGCTACGAGCAGTACTTC. It translates to CASSYSRGYEQYF.

V is TRBV5-6 and J is TRBJ2-7; 7 bases map to TRBD2. The V gene's germline CDR1 is SGHDT and CDR2 YYEEEE. With 6 bases clipped from V and 7 bases from J, the junction kept 4 bases outside the gene matches. CDR3 size: 11 residues. In DNA form, the CDR3 reads TGTGCCAGCAACATGGGGGGGGAGCAGTACTTC. This gives the protein CASNMGGEQYF.